Listed here are 8 T cell receptor beta chains from one sample, sequenced in a study of blood T cell repertoires in COVID-19. Generated by immunoSEQ multiplex PCR, the TCRdb table keeps only in-frame clones and is missing some. The sample carries approximately 100,000 clones, approximately 86% recorded once. The specimen sequenced was peripheral blood. Receptor source: a human donor in a cohort sampled during active COVID-19.

This chain connects TRBV18 to TRBJ2-1, with no clear D. CDR1 KGHSH and CDR2 LQKENI come from the germline V gene. There are 11 residues in the CDR3. V lost 6 bases and J lost 9, with 9 bases in between. CDR3 sequence (DNA): TGTGCCAGCTCCCGACGAGGTGAGCAGTTCTTC. Protein sequence: CASSRRGEQFF.

The rearrangement links TRBV9 to TRBJ2-5; a possible D gene is TRBD2 (6 bases). V was pared by 4 bases and J by 7 bases, with 14 bases between. In germline, CDR1 is SGDLS, CDR2 YYNGEE. The CDR3 extends over 13 amino acids. The DNA for the CDR3 is TGTGCCAGCAGCCGGGGAGGTTTGCGGACCCAGTACTTC. This codes for CASSRGGLRTQYF.

The chain recombines TRBV6-6 with TRBJ1-5; D remains ambiguous. Trimming pared 7 bases from V and 5 bases from J, leaving 12 bases between. There are 13 residues in the CDR3. Germline V gene data show CDR1 as MNHNY and CDR2 as SVGAGI (reference sequence). The CDR3 nucleotides are TGTGCCAGCACTCGGAGGGCCGATCAGCCCCAGCATTTT. Protein product: CASTRRADQPQHF.

The rearrangement uses TRBV27 and TRBJ2-1, with 9 bases matching TRBD1. Germline lookup yields CDR1 MNHEY and CDR2 SMNVEV (reference sequence). This CDR3 is built from 15 residues. V lost 7 bases and J lost 1; bases outside the gene matches: 5. The CDR3 nucleotides read TGTGCCAGCAAGCAACAGGGGGCGTCCTACAATGAGCAGTTCTTC. It encodes CASKQQGASYNEQFF.

V gene TRBV10-1 combines with J gene TRBJ2-3; 7 nucleotides match TRBD2. V lost 6 bases and J lost 2; bases outside the gene matches: 11. This CDR3 spans 16 amino acids. Germline V lookup: CDR1 WNHNN, CDR2 SYGVQD (reference sequence). CDR3 amino acids: CASSGGWGTTTDTQYF. The DNA of the CDR3 is TGCGCCAGCAGCGGGGGTTGGGGGACTACCACAGATACGCAGTATTTT.

J is TRBJ2-5 and V is TRBV19; 7 bases agree with TRBD2. The CDR3 is 13 amino acids. With 5 bases clipped from V and 5 bases from J, the junction kept 5 bases outside the gene matches. Germline V gene sequence: CDR1 LNHDA, CDR2 SQIVND (reference sequence). CDR3 region: CASSSSGYETQYF. As DNA, the CDR3 is TGTGCCAGTAGTTCTAGCGGTTACGAGACCCAGTACTTC.

This sequence joins TRBV6-5 and TRBJ1-1; D call uncertain. The CDR3 is 13 residues long. Germline loops: CDR1 MNHEY, CDR2 SVGAGI. V dropped 5 bases and J dropped 5 bases, with 12 bases sitting between them. DNA of the CDR3: TGTGCCAGCAGTCCCTACCTCGAGACTGAAGCTTTCTTT. Translating gives CASSPYLETEAFF.

As DNA, the CDR3 is TGTGCCAGCAGTCCACAGGGGGGGAGCACAGATACGCAGTATTTT. This gives the protein CASSPQGGSTDTQYF. The chain uses TRBV6-2 or TRBV6-3 and TRBJ2-3; possibly TRBD1 for D (8 bases). This CDR3 is 15 amino acids long. The germline gives CDR1 MNHEY, CDR2 SVGEGT. Deletions cut 5 bases from V and 0 bases from J, with 12 bases between.